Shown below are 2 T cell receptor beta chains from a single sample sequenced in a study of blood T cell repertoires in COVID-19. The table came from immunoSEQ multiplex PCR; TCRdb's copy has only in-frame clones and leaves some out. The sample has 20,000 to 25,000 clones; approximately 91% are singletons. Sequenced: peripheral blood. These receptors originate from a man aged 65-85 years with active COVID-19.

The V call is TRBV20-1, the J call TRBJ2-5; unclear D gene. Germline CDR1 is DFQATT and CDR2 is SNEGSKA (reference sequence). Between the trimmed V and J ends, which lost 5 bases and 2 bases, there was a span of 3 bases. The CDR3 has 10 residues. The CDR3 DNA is TGCAGTGCTCTTCAAGAGACCCAGTACTTC. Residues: CSALQETQYF.

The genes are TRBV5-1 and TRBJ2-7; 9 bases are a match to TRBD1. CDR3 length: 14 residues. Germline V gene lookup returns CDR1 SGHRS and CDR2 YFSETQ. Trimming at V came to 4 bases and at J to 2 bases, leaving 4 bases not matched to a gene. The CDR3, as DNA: TGCGCCAGCAGCCTGGGACAGGGCCCCTACGAGCAGTACTTC. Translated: CASSLGQGPYEQYF.